The clone carrying this TCR beta chain was found many times. Its antigen is unknown. Profiling relied on immunoSEQ multiplex PCR, and the TCRdb table lists in-frame clones only, not all of them. The table has more than 900,000 clones, 78% seen once. This CDR3 has 14 amino acids. The germline gives CDR1 MGHDK, CDR2 SYGVNS. V was cut by 4 bases and J by 6 bases, with 13 bases left in between. This entry is derived from a study of shared clonotypes between healthy human individuals. Study-wide points: Clonotypes which were not shared had lower generation probabilities than clonotypes that all four donors shared.

Adult Caucasians living in Nashville, Tennessee made up all of the donors. The sample taken for sequencing was memory CD4+ T cells from PBMCs. Stated subset: CD45RA-negative fraction. The receptor was derived from a man in his late teens or twenties in good health. Some clones in this sample may be carry-over from other donors' samples. The chain employs TRBV25-1 and TRBJ2-1, with D tentatively TRBD2 (6 bases). The CDR3 nucleotides are TGTGCCAGCAGTGCCCCGGGACTCCTCAATGAGCAGTTCTTC. This gives the protein CASSAPGLLNEQFF.